This TCR beta chain came from a study of identical twins. The CDR3 contains 14 residues. CDR1 and CDR2 from the germline V gene are SEHNR and FQNEAQ (reference sequence). With 5 bases removed from V and 5 bases from J, the gap between germline ends came to 15 bases. Study results and limitations: Recombination models fit unrelated individuals' TCR alpha sharing but underestimated twins'.

This clonotype was seen many times. Its antigen is undetermined. A universal primer site came from template switching; cDNA carried unique molecular identifiers. TCRdb reanalysed the 5' RACE reads using MiXCR and keeps one entry per CDR3 protein. Of hundreds of thousands of distinct CDR3 sequences listed, 12% are singletons. These same data were also listed under a study on yellow fever vaccine responses in identical twins.

This receptor was taken from a woman under 30 in good health. Input material: CD8+ T cells sorted from blood. This chain connects TRBV7-9 to TRBJ2-5, with D maybe TRBD2 (5 bases). The CDR3 DNA sequence: TGTGCCAGCAGCGATGGCCCTAGGAGGGAGACCCAGTACTTC. Translated: CASSDGPRRETQYF.